These 8 T cell receptor beta chains were all obtained from the same sample, sequenced in a study of T cell responses to AZD1222 COVID-19 vaccine (dated by TCRdb to 2020 to 2023). The library came from the immunoSEQ multiplex PCR assay. This immuneACCESS table, as held by TCRdb, lists in-frame sequences with V and J called but not all clones. Of the missing ones, under half trace to an unresolved V gene in checked studies; the others have no known cause. The sample includes roughly 150,000 clones, with roughly 92% observed a single time. The biggest ten clones account for more than 3.5% of the sample. The meaning of the sample's time point label: baseline before first vaccination. The sample was peripheral blood, taken on day 0 of AZD1222 vaccination. These receptors were collected from an adult in good health.

The chain has TRBV23-1 and TRBJ2-5; D is possibly TRBD1 (6 bases). TRBV23-1 is placed among ORFs of uncertain function. Between the trimmed V and J ends, which lost 6 bases and 0 bases, there was a span of 11 bases. The CDR3 is made up of 14 amino acids. Here the CDR3 DNA reads TGCGCCAGCAGCCCAGACAGGTACCAAGAGACCCAGTACTTC. It is translated as CASSPDRYQETQYF.

Only a few counts were recorded for this clone. This chain connects TRBV11-1 to TRBJ2-2, with D possibly called TRBD1 or TRBD2 (6 bases each). Trimming removed 5 bases from V and 5 bases from J, with 18 bases in between. CDR1 and CDR2 (germline): SGHAT, FQDESV (reference sequence). The CDR3 has 16 amino acids. As DNA, the CDR3 is TGTGCCAGCAGCCCCTTCCGGGGGCGAGAGACCGGGGAGCTGTTTTTT. This translates into CASSPFRGRETGELFF.

V is TRBV9 and J is TRBJ2-7, with unresolved D. Germline CDR1 and CDR2: SGDLS and YYNGEE. There are 14 residues in the CDR3. Trimming removed 2 bases at V and 6 bases at J, with 15 bases between. CDR3 coding DNA: TGTGCCAGCAGCGTGTATAGTCTCGGTGGCGAGCAGTACTTC. This gives the protein CASSVYSLGGEQYF.

The J gene is TRBJ2-7, the V gene TRBV11-2; D is tentatively TRBD1 or TRBD2 (5 bases each). The CDR3 contains 12 residues. CDR1 and CDR2 (germline): SGHAT, FQNNGV. The ends were cut back, 6 bases at V and 2 bases at J, with 8 bases in the middle. The CDR3 is CASRMGAYEQYF. As DNA, the CDR3 is TGTGCCAGCAGGATGGGGGCCTACGAGCAGTACTTC.

The chain has TRBV19 and TRBJ2-7; possible D gene TRBD1, 6 bases. The CDR3 totals 15 residues. Germline V lookup: CDR1 LNHDA, CDR2 SQIVND (reference sequence). The V end lost 5 bases, the J end lost 1 base, and 15 bases lay between the germline ends. The CDR3 protein is CASSADDRRSYEQYF. CDR3 DNA sequence: TGTGCCAGTAGTGCCGACGACAGGAGGTCCTACGAGCAGTACTTC.

The chain's CDR3 is CASSLGVSYNSPLHF. CDR3 coding DNA: TGTGCCAGCAGCTTGGGGGTCTCCTATAATTCACCCCTCCACTTT. This chain connects TRBV5-6 to TRBJ1-6; D remains ambiguous. CDR3 size: 15 residues. Trimming removed 0 bases at V and 0 bases at J, with 4 bases between. The germline gives CDR1 SGHDT, CDR2 YYEEEE.

The chain joins TRBV30 to TRBJ1-2; unclear D gene. Germline assignment: CDR1 GTSNPN and CDR2 SVGIG (reference sequence). This CDR3 is built from 11 residues. The V gene lost 4 bases and the J gene lost 0 bases, with 3 bases spanning the gap. Here the CDR3 reads CAWNSNYGYTF. The CDR3 DNA sequence: TGTGCCTGGAATTCTAACTATGGCTACACCTTC.

The chain uses TRBV18 and TRBJ1-2; TRBD1 agrees at 8 bases. J gave up 6 bases and V 2 bases, and 5 bases lay outside the gene matches. This CDR3 comprises 14 residues. The germline gives CDR1 KGHSH, CDR2 LQKENI. The CDR3: CASSPVQGGDGYTF. CDR3 in DNA: TGTGCCAGCTCACCAGTACAGGGGGGAGATGGCTACACCTTC. Combining the CDR3 with reference TRBV18 and TRBJ1-2 gives the whole variable domain NAGVMQNPRHLVRRRGQEARLRCSPMKGHSHVYWYRQLPEEGLKFMVYLQKENIIDESGMPKERFSAEFPKEGPSILRIQQVVRGDSAAYFCASSPVQGGDGYTFGSGTRLTVV.